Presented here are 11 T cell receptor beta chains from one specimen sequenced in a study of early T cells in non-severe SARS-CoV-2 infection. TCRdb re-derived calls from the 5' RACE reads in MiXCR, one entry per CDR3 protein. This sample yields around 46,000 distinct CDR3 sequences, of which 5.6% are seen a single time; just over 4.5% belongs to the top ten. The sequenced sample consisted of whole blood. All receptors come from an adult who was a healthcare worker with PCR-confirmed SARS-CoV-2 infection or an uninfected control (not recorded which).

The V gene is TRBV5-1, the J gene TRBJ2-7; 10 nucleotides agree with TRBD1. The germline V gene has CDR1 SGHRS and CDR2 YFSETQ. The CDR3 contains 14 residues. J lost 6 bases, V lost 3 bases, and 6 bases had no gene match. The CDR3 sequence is CASSSGTGALEQYF. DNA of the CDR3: TGCGCCAGCAGCTCTGGGACAGGGGCGCTCGAGCAGTACTTC.

CDR3 bases: TGTGCCAGCAGACCACCCGGGACCCACCCGGAAAAACTGTTTTTT. Translation: CASRPPGTHPEKLFF. The V call is TRBV7-8, the J call TRBJ1-4, with a tentative D call TRBD1 (5 bases). CDR3 length: 15 residues. The V gene's germline CDR1 is SGHVS and CDR2 FQNEAQ. V was cut by 6 bases and J by 8 bases, with 19 bases left in between.

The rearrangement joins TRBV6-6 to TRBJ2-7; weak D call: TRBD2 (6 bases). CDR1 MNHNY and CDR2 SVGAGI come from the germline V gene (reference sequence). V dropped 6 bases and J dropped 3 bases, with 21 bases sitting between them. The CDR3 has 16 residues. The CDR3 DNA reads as TGTGCCAGCAGAAGGGACCGGCAAATGGGGGGCTACGAGCAGTACTTC. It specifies CASRRDRQMGGYEQYF.

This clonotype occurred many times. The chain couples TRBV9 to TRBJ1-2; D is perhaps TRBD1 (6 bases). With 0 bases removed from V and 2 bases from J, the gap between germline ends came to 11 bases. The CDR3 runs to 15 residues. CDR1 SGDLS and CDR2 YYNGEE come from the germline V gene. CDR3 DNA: TGTGCCAGCAGCGTAGTTCCAGGGGTCAACTATGGCTACACCTTC. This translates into CASSVVPGVNYGYTF.

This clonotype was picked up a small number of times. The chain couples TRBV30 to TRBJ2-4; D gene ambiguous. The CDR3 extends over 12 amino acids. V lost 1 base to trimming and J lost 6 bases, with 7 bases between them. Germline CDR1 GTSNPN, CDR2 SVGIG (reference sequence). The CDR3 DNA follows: TGTGCCTGGAGTGCGGATATAAACATTCAGTACTTC. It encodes CAWSADINIQYF.

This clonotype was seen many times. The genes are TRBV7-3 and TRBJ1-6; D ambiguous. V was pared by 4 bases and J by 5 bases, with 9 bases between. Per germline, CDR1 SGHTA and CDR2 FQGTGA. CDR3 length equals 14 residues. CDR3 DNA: TGTGCCAGCAGCTACACCCGAGATAATTCACCCCTCCACTTT. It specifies CASSYTRDNSPLHF.

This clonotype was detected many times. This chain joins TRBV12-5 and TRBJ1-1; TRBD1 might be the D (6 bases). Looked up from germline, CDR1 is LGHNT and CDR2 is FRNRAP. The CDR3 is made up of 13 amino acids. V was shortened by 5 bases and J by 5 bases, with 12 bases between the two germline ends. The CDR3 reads CASGIQGRTEAFF. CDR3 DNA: TGTGCTAGTGGTATACAGGGAAGAACTGAAGCTTTCTTT. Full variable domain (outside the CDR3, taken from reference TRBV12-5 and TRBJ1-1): DARVTQTPRHKVTEMGQEVTMRCQPILGHNTVFWYRQTMMQGLELLAYFRNRAPLDDSGMPKDRFSAEMPDATLATLKIQPSEPRDSAVYFCASGIQGRTEAFFGQGTRLTVV.

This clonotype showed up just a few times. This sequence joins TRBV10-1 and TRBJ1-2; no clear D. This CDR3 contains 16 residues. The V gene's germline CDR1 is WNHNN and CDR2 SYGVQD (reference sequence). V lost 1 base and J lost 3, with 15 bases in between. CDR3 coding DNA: TGCGCCAGCAGTGAGTTCCGACTCCTCTTTGACTATGGCTACACCTTC. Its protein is CASSEFRLLFDYGYTF.

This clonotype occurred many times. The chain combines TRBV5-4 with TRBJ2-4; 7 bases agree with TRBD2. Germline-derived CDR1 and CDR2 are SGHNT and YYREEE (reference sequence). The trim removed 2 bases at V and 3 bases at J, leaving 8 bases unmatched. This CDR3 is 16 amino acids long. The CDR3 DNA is TGTGCCAGCAGCTTCCGCGGGAGTAGGGGCAAAAACATTCAGTACTTC. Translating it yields CASSFRGSRGKNIQYF.

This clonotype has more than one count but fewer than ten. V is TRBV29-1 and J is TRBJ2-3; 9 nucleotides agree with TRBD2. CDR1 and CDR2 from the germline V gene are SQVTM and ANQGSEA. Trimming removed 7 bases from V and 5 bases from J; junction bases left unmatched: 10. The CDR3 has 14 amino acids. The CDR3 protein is CSGRERGALDTQYF. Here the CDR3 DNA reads TGCAGCGGGCGTGAGCGGGGGGCGTTAGATACGCAGTATTTT.

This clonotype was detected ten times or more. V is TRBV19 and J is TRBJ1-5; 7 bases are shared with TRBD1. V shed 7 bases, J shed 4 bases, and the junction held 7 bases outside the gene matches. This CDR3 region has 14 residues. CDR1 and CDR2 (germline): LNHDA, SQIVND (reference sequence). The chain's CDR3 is CASTTGRGNQPQHF. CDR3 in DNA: TGTGCCAGTACGACAGGGCGGGGGAATCAGCCCCAGCATTTT.